This is a list of T cell receptor beta chains from one sample in a study. TCRdb processed the 5' RACE reads anew with MiXCR; each CDR3 protein has one entry. The table includes about 32,000 distinct CDR3 sequences, 25% to 30% detected once. Sequenced material: tumor-infiltrating Tregs sorted from the breast tumor. Every receptor here comes from a female donor with breast cancer. CDR3s include the opening cysteine and the closing phenylalanine or tryptophan. Fields, in order: clone size, D gene, V gene, J gene, CDR3 protein, CDR3 DNA. The D gene is left open where the match is weak. Size is stated for part of the rows, as once, few or many counts, or as a class when the clone is expanded.

NA,TRBD1,TRBV12-3/TRBV12-4,TRBJ1-5,CASSTTGVGQPQHF,TGTGCCAGCAGTACGACAGGGGTCGGTCAGCCCCAGCATTTT
NA,NA,TRBV20-1,TRBJ1-5,CSARFGGGVNQPQHF,TGCAGTGCTAGATTTGGAGGCGGTGTCAATCAGCCCCAGCATTTT
NA,NA,TRBV5-1,TRBJ2-7,CASSPQTGTHEQYF,TGCGCCAGCAGCCCCCAGACGGGTACCCACGAGCAGTACTTC
few,NA,TRBV5-1,TRBJ1-1,CASSLESAGRTEAFF,TGCGCCAGCAGCTTGGAGTCAGCCGGGCGTACTGAAGCTTTCTTT
few,TRBD2,TRBV11-2,TRBJ2-1,CASRRGTSNDNEQFF,TGTGCCAGCCGAAGGGGGACTAGTAACGACAATGAGCAGTTCTTC
NA,NA,TRBV28,TRBJ2-1,CASRSFREPGHSYNEQFF,TGTGCCAGCAGGAGTTTTCGGGAACCGGGCCACTCCTACAATGAGCAGTTCTTC
many,TRBD1,TRBV6-5,TRBJ1-1,CASRVTGAYTEAFF,TGTGCCAGCAGGGTGACAGGGGCCTACACTGAAGCTTTCTTT
many,TRBD2,TRBV5-1,TRBJ2-1,CASSRGLAGEVEEQFF,TGCGCCAGCAGCCGCGGACTAGCGGGAGAGGTTGAGGAGCAGTTCTTC
NA,NA,TRBV20-1,TRBJ1-2,CSVGGQSGYGYTF,TGCAGTGTAGGGGGACAATCAGGCTATGGCTACACCTTC
many,TRBD2,TRBV3-1,TRBJ2-1,CATKTSGSHNEQFF,TGTGCCACCAAGACTAGCGGGAGTCACAATGAGCAGTTCTTC
NA,NA,TRBV5-1,TRBJ2-7,CASSATSYGQYF,TGCGCCAGCAGCGCCACCTCCTACGGGCAGTACTTC
medium-sized,NA,TRBV20-1,TRBJ1-1,CSARRAPENTEAFF,TGCAGTGCTAGACGGGCCCCGGAAAACACTGAAGCTTTCTTT
once,NA,TRBV11-2,TRBJ2-7,CASTVRGVPSYEQYF,TGTGCCAGCACTGTAAGAGGGGTCCCTTCCTACGAGCAGTACTTC
NA,NA,TRBV5-1,TRBJ2-1,CASSSRGGDNEQFF,TGCGCCAGCAGCTCCAGGGGGGGCGACAATGAGCAGTTCTTC
many,TRBD2,TRBV5-1,TRBJ2-5,CASSLRAGGETQYF,TGCGCCAGCAGCTTGCGGGCCGGGGGGGAGACCCAGTACTTC
medium-sized,NA,TRBV9,TRBJ2-1,CASSPRDFNSYNEQFF,TGTGCCAGCAGCCCGCGGGACTTCAACTCCTACAATGAGCAGTTCTTC
few,TRBD1,TRBV7-3,TRBJ2-3,CVSSSTGADTLYF,TGTGTCAGCAGCTCGACAGGGGCAGATACGCTGTATTTT
many,NA,TRBV7-2,TRBJ2-1,CASSLGLNRDNEQFF,TGTGCCAGCAGCTTAGGATTGAACAGAGACAATGAGCAGTTCTTC
NA,NA,TRBV6-5,TRBJ2-2,CASRRDTRNTGELFF,TGTGCCAGCAGGCGGGACACCCGGAACACCGGGGAGCTGTTTTTT
many,TRBD2,TRBV3-1,TRBJ2-7,CASCLAGGYEQYF,TGTGCCAGCTGTCTAGCGGGAGGCTACGAGCAGTACTTC
many,NA,TRBV24-1,TRBJ2-1,CATSGPSAELTYNEQFF,TGTGCCACCAGTGGTCCCTCGGCGGAGCTGACCTACAATGAGCAGTTCTTC
many,NA,TRBV30,TRBJ1-1,CAWSVRGEAFF,TGTGCCTGGAGTGTACGGGGTGAAGCTTTCTTT